These 7 T cell receptor beta chains originate from one sample sequenced in a study of human T cells and chemical hapten exposure. TCRdb reanalysed the 5' RACE reads using MiXCR and keeps one entry per CDR3 protein. Seen here are 65,000 to 95,000 distinct CDR3 sequences, roughly 7.7% observed once, and the top ten hold 2% to 2.5%. The total RNA was obtained from whole blood that was not fractionated. Source of these receptors: a male donor in good health.

This clonotype was detected a few times. The CDR3 coding sequence is TGTGCCAGCAGCCTGGAAGGGGCGGGGGATACGCAGTATTTT. It translates to CASSLEGAGDTQYF. The rearrangement uses TRBV12-3 or TRBV12-4 and TRBJ2-3; possible D gene TRBD2, 6 bases. Trimming removed 6 bases from V and 6 bases from J, with 16 bases in between. There are 14 residues in the CDR3.

The chain carries TRBV14 and TRBJ2-5, with D unresolved. From germline, CDR1 is SGHDN and CDR2 FVKESK. Trimming cost V 1 base and J 3 bases, with 6 bases left between them. The CDR3 length is 13 residues. The CDR3 protein is CASSQAPKETQYF. The CDR3 coding sequence is TGTGCCAGCAGCCAAGCTCCCAAAGAGACCCAGTACTTC.

The chain employs TRBV12-3 or TRBV12-4 and TRBJ2-2; D not certain. Trimming removed 7 bases at V and 7 bases at J, with 10 bases between. The CDR3 extends over 12 amino acids. The CDR3 DNA is TGTGCCAGCACTTTGGTTGTCGGGGAGCTGTTTTTT. Protein sequence: CASTLVVGELFF.

There are many counts of this clonotype. The V gene is TRBV6-2 or TRBV6-3, the J gene TRBJ2-4; no reliable D call. Trimming took 7 bases from V and 1 from J, leaving 14 bases between them. Per the germline V gene, CDR1 is MNHEY and CDR2 is SVGEGT. CDR3 size: 15 residues. DNA of the CDR3: TGTGCCAGCACAAAAGGTATTGGGGCCAAAAACATTCAGTACTTC. This sequence encodes CASTKGIGAKNIQYF.

This clonotype was seen more than once but under ten times. V usage is TRBV7-2 and J usage is TRBJ1-2, with a weak D call TRBD1 (5 bases). Germline assignment: CDR1 SGHTA and CDR2 FQGNSA. Trimming stripped 1 base from V and 0 bases from J, with 15 bases between. This CDR3 is 17 amino acids long. CDR3 region: CASSLGPTESANYGYTF. CDR3 bases: TGTGCCAGCAGCTTAGGACCGACAGAATCTGCTAACTATGGCTACACCTTC.

This clonotype was seen many times. The chain has TRBV12-3 or TRBV12-4 and TRBJ2-3, with D perhaps matching TRBD1 or TRBD2 (5 bases each). The CDR3 sequence is 14 residues long. Trimming removed 6 bases from V and 4 bases from J, with 14 bases in between. CDR3 region: CASRPTREPDTQYF. CDR3 nucleotides: TGTGCCAGCAGGCCTACCAGGGAGCCAGATACGCAGTATTTT.

This clonotype was seen repeatedly, ten times or more. This chain connects TRBV10-3 to TRBJ2-3; 12 bases fit TRBD2. Germline values: CDR1 ENHRY, CDR2 SYGVKD. The CDR3 loop spans 18 amino acids. The ends lost 0 bases at V and 6 bases at J; junction bases unmatched: 10. CDR3 coding DNA: TGTGCCATCAGTGAGTCAGCAGGACTAGCGGGGTCGGGTGATACGCAGTATTTT. Its protein is CAISESAGLAGSGDTQYF.